This entry lists 19 T cell receptor beta chains sequenced from one sample in a study of cytomegalovirus exposure and HLA in healthy donors (dated by TCRdb to 2016 to 2017). The library was built by means of the immunoSEQ multiplex PCR assay. TCRdb carries this immuneACCESS record with in-frame sequences only. Its versions omit some clonotypes, under half of them owing to an unresolved V gene in the studies checked, with the rest unexplained. The sample includes some 180,000 clones, with roughly 86% observed a single time. The ten largest clonotypes hold 7.2% of the sample. Sequencing used PBMCs. Source of these receptors: a man aged 30 to 45 in good health and CMV-seropositive.

This chain uses TRBV29-1 with TRBJ2-7, with 9 bases matching TRBD2. The CDR3 consists of 13 residues. Trimming removed 1 base from V and 2 bases from J; junction bases left unmatched: 0. The germline CDR1 and CDR2 sequences are SQVTM and ANQGSEA. The CDR3 loop reads CSVEGGGAYEQYF. CDR3 bases: TGCAGCGTTGAAGGCGGGGGGGCCTACGAGCAGTACTTC.

The V call is TRBV4-2, the J call TRBJ1-2, with TRBD1 matching 12 bases. The CDR3 has 16 amino acids. Germline-derived CDR1 and CDR2 are LGHNA and YNFKEQ. With V trimmed by 9 bases and J by 3 bases, 11 bases remained unmatched. The CDR3, as DNA: TGTGCCAGTCGCCCGGGACAGGGGGCCTTGGACTATGGCTACACCTTC. It is translated as CASRPGQGALDYGYTF.

The chain has TRBV4-2 and TRBJ2-7; D perhaps matches TRBD1 (6 bases). Germline values: CDR1 LGHNA, CDR2 YNFKEQ. The CDR3 spans 16 residues. V lost 0 bases, J lost 4 bases, and 16 bases lay in between. CDR3 residues: CASSQDPGHPRYEQYF. The CDR3 DNA sequence: TGTGCCAGCAGCCAAGACCCGGGACACCCGAGGTACGAGCAGTACTTC.

This clone was counted a single time. The chain employs TRBV7-2 and TRBJ2-7, with a tentative D call TRBD2 (5 bases). V lost 0 bases and J 4 bases, leaving 10 bases between the germline ends. The CDR3 contains 14 residues. CDR1 and CDR2 from the germline V gene are SGHTA and FQGNSA. The chain's CDR3 is CASSLASGSYEQYF. For the CDR3, the DNA is TGTGCCAGCAGCTTAGCGTCGGGGAGTTACGAGCAGTACTTC.

The V gene is TRBV27, the J gene TRBJ2-3; D is possibly TRBD1 (6 bases). The V end lost 5 bases, the J end lost 5 bases, and 20 bases lay between the germline ends. The length of the CDR3 is 16 residues. Germline values: CDR1 MNHEY, CDR2 SMNVEV (reference sequence). CDR3 sequence: CASSLYVGGNEDTQYF. Written as DNA, the CDR3 is TGTGCCAGCAGTCTATATGTTGGGGGCAATGAAGATACGCAGTATTTT.

This clone has only one observation. V and J are TRBV10-3 and TRBJ2-1; TRBD1 matches at 9 bases. Germline trimming cut 1 base from V and 8 bases from J; bases unmatched to any gene: 9. The CDR3 spans 16 residues. Looked up from germline, CDR1 is ENHRY and CDR2 is SYGVKD. The CDR3 region is CAISEYPGQGQDEQFF. The CDR3 region has the DNA TGTGCCATCAGTGAGTATCCGGGACAGGGACAAGATGAGCAGTTCTTC.

V is TRBV6-5 and J is TRBJ1-4, with D unresolved. V was cut by 6 bases and J by 5 bases, with 13 bases left in between. This CDR3 contains 14 residues. Germline loops: CDR1 MNHEY, CDR2 SVGAGI. In DNA form, the CDR3 reads TGTGCCAGCAGCCGTCTCAGCCCCAATGAAAAACTGTTTTTT. This encodes CASSRLSPNEKLFF.

The V and J genes are TRBV28 and TRBJ2-1; D is undetermined. Germline V CDR1 and CDR2: MDHEN, SYDVKM. With 8 bases removed from V and 4 bases from J, the gap between germline ends came to 12 bases. The length of the CDR3 is 13 residues. The CDR3 is CASLTPRYNEQFF. The CDR3 nucleotides are TGTGCCAGCCTAACGCCTCGTTACAATGAGCAGTTCTTC.

The CDR3 spells CASSDTGTRELFF. The CDR3 bases are TGTGCCAGCAGTGACACTGGGACTAGGGAGCTGTTTTTT. The chain couples TRBV6-4 to TRBJ2-2; 7 positions agree with TRBD2. V lost 2 bases to trimming and J lost 9 bases; unmatched junction nucleotides: 3. The CDR3 consists of 13 residues. Germline CDR1 and CDR2: MRHNA and SNTAGT.

The rearrangement links TRBV11-2 to TRBJ2-1; tentative D call: TRBD2 (5 bases). V shed 1 base and J shed 15 bases, with 10 bases lying between them. The CDR3 covers 11 residues. CDR1 SGHAT and CDR2 FQNNGV come from the germline V gene. In nucleotides, the CDR3 is TGTGCCAGCAGCTTAGGGCTTCGGGGGTTCTTC. This codes for CASSLGLRGFF.

This chain joins TRBV6-5 and TRBJ2-3, with 8 nucleotides matching TRBD2. V lost 0 bases to trimming and J lost 2 bases; unmatched junction nucleotides: 4. From germline, CDR1 is MNHEY and CDR2 SVGAGI. The length of the CDR3 is 16 residues. Written as DNA, the CDR3 is TGTGCCAGCAGTTACTCCCAGCGGGGGAACACAGATACGCAGTATTTT. Protein sequence: CASSYSQRGNTDTQYF.

This chain connects TRBV19 to TRBJ2-7; D is unclear. From germline, CDR1 is LNHDA and CDR2 SQIVND (reference sequence). The CDR3 spans 14 residues. The V end was cut by 5 bases, the J end by 4 bases, with 15 bases between. The CDR3 reads CASSVSGWGYEQYF. Written as DNA, the CDR3 is TGTGCCAGTAGTGTGAGTGGATGGGGTTACGAGCAGTACTTC.

The V call is TRBV29-1, the J call TRBJ2-7; D ambiguous. Germline CDR1 SQVTM, CDR2 ANQGSEA. V lost 4 bases and J lost 3, with 16 bases in between. There are 14 residues in the CDR3. The CDR3 reads CSVAYKPPDYEQYF. DNA for the CDR3: TGCAGCGTTGCCTATAAACCACCAGACTACGAGCAGTACTTC.

V gene TRBV7-2 combines with J gene TRBJ2-1; D not resolved. Germline CDR1 SGHTA, CDR2 FQGNSA. This CDR3 is built from 13 residues. V shed 1 base and J shed 4 bases, with 5 bases lying between them. CDR3 bases: TGTGCCAGCAGCTTAGGGAATTACAATGAGCAGTTCTTC. It encodes CASSLGNYNEQFF.

This clone was picked up many times. The rearrangement links TRBV7-2 to TRBJ2-7; 12 bases are shared with TRBD2. The length of the CDR3 is 17 residues. Trimming cost V 5 bases and J 5 bases; bases outside gene matches: 13. Germline CDR1 is SGHTA and CDR2 is FQGNSA. The CDR3 spells CASSPHPLAGGQDEQYF. CDR3 nucleotides: TGTGCCAGCAGCCCCCACCCTCTAGCGGGGGGGCAGGACGAGCAGTACTTC. Full variable domain (missing parts from reference TRBV7-2 and TRBJ2-7): GAGVSQSPSNKVTEKGKDVELRCDPISGHTALYWYRQSLGQGLEFLIYFQGNSAPDKSGLPSDRFSAERTGGSVSTLTIQRTQQEDSAVYLCASSPHPLAGGQDEQYFGPGTRLTVT.

The V and J genes are TRBV11-2 and TRBJ1-2; a possible D gene is TRBD1 (5 bases). V was clipped by 0 bases and J by 5 bases, with 13 bases between them. This CDR3 spans 15 amino acids. Germline CDR1 SGHAT, CDR2 FQNNGV. The CDR3 is CASSLDLRGAYGYTF. DNA for the CDR3: TGTGCCAGCAGCTTAGATCTAAGAGGGGCATATGGCTACACCTTC.

The DNA for the CDR3 is TGTGCCAGCAGCGCGCCGGGACAGGAGAACACCGGGGAGCTGTTTTTT. Translation: CASSAPGQENTGELFF. This chain joins TRBV7-2 and TRBJ2-2; 8 bases are a match to TRBD1. Germline-derived CDR1 and CDR2 are SGHTA and FQGNSA. The CDR3 is made up of 16 amino acids. V gave up 5 bases and J gave up 1 base; unmatched junction bases: 6.

The V gene is TRBV5-1, the J gene TRBJ1-5, with 11 bases matching TRBD1. The J segment lost 8 bases and the V segment lost 4 bases, leaving 5 bases of the junction unmatched. The CDR3 is 14 amino acids. Germline CDR1 and CDR2: SGHRS and YFSETQ. CDR3 bases: TGCGCCAGCAGCAAGGGGACAGGGGGGGAGCCCCAGCATTTT. Protein sequence: CASSKGTGGEPQHF. Full variable domain (remainder filled in from reference TRBV5-1 and TRBJ1-5): KAGVTQTPRYLIKTRGQQVTLSCSPISGHRSVSWYQQTPGQGLQFLFEYFSETQRNKGNFPGRFSGRQFSNSRSEMNVSTLELGDSALYLCASSKGTGGEPQHFGDGTRLSIL.

The rearrangement links TRBV5-1 to TRBJ2-3; D may match TRBD1 or TRBD2 (5 bases each). V lost 3 bases and J 9 bases, leaving 32 bases between the germline ends. Germline V gene sequence: CDR1 SGHRS, CDR2 YFSETQ. This CDR3 region has 19 residues. Written as DNA, the CDR3 is TGCGCCAGCAGCTCCCAACCGGGGACCGGGCAGCTAGTCGCCAGAACGCAGTATTTT. Amino acid sequence: CASSSQPGTGQLVARTQYF.